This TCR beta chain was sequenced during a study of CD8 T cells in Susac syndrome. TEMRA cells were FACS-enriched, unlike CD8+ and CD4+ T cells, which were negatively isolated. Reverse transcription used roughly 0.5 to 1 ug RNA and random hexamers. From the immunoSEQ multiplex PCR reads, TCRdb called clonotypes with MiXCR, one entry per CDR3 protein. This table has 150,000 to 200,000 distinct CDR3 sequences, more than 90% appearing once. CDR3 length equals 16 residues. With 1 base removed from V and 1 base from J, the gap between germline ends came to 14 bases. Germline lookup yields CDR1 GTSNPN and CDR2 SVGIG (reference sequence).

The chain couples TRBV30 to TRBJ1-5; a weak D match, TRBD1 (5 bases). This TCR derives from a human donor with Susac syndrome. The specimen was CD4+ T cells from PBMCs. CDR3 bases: TGTGCCTGGAGTGGATCAGGGATTATAAGCAATCAGCCCCAGCATTTT. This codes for CAWSGSGIISNQPQHF.